This T cell receptor beta chain derives from a study of CD8 T cells in ankylosing spondylitis. Study-level results: As reported, disease-linked clones showed significant enrichment in matched ankylosing spondylitis synovial fluid. Seemingly distinctive of ankylosing spondylitis blood was a TCR beta motif formed by eight highly homologous variants. Earlier literature documents some of the motif variants in reactive arthritis synovial fluid and blood.

A single record per CDR3 protein comes from TCRdb applying MiXCR to the 5' RACE reads. The sample records about 700,000 distinct CDR3 sequences, roughly 19% being singletons. Germline trimming cut 5 bases from V and 1 base from J; bases unmatched to any gene: 15. The CDR3 totals 19 residues. CDR1 is KGHDR and CDR2 is SFDVKD in the germline V gene. For this clonotype: No antigen is known for it.

This sequence originates from a male donor with ankylosing spondylitis. The rearrangement joins TRBV24-1 to TRBJ2-3; 9 bases line up with TRBD1. The sequenced material came from blood, either unsorted or a sorted T cell fraction (not recorded which). The CDR3 is CATSGSGGQGFRGTDTQYF. The CDR3 DNA reads TGTGCCACCAGTGGTTCCGGGGGACAGGGATTTCGCGGCACAGATACGCAGTATTTT.